A single sample gave rise to the 10 T cell receptor beta chains below, sequenced in a study of PD-1 blockade in classical Hodgkin lymphoma. Relapse was seen in all patients after autologous stem cell transplantation, and brentuximab vedotin exposure was variable. Researchers pulled CD8+ T cells out of thawed PBMCs using magnetic negative selection. Clones were read by immunoSEQ multiplex PCR, and TCRdb kept only the in-frame ones, dropping some. The sample lists roughly 28,000 clones, approximately 86% seen once, with about 7% in the top ten. This specimen consisted of CD8+ T cells from blood, obtained at baseline. These receptor sequences come from a human donor with classical Hodgkin lymphoma.

Worth noting for this clone: This same CDR3 is encoded by further DNA sequences in the sample. The chain employs TRBV29-1 and TRBJ2-1, with D perhaps matching TRBD1 (5 bases). CDR1 and CDR2 from the germline V gene are SQVTM and ANQGSEA. Trimming left V 5 bases short and J 6 bases short, with 8 bases between. The CDR3 contains 11 residues. The CDR3 sequence is CSVNRGNEQFF. For the CDR3, the DNA is TGCAGCGTTAATAGGGGCAATGAGCAGTTCTTC.

The chain recombines TRBV6-6 with TRBJ2-7, with a possible D match to TRBD2 (6 bases). The V end was cut by 3 bases, the J end by 3 bases, with 12 bases between. CDR3 length: 14 residues. Germline values: CDR1 MNHNY, CDR2 SVGAGI (reference sequence). CDR3 loop: CASSYSPDYYEQYF. CDR3 nucleotides: TGTGCCAGCAGTTATAGTCCGGACTACTACGAGCAGTACTTC.

V is TRBV10-3 and J is TRBJ2-7, with TRBD2 matching 13 bases. Trimming at V came to 4 bases and at J to 5 bases, leaving 8 bases not matched to a gene. Germline CDR1 ENHRY, CDR2 SYGVKD. The CDR3 is 16 residues long. DNA for the CDR3: TGTGCCATCAGTGGCGATTGGACTAGCGGGAGACACGAGCAGTACTTC. It translates to CAISGDWTSGRHEQYF.

V is TRBV5-6 and J is TRBJ2-5; 9 bases line up with TRBD2. The CDR3 covers 13 residues. V trimming: 0 bases; J trimming: 9 bases; junction bases outside the gene matches: 3. The germline gives CDR1 SGHDT, CDR2 YYEEEE. This chain's CDR3 is CASSLAGGGAQYF. The CDR3 DNA reads as TGTGCCAGCAGCTTGGCCGGCGGGGGGGCCCAGTACTTC.

V gene TRBV11-2 combines with J gene TRBJ2-7, with 7 bases that match TRBD1. The J segment lost 0 bases and the V segment lost 8 bases, leaving 10 bases of the junction unmatched. The CDR3 covers 15 residues. Germline CDR1 is SGHAT and CDR2 is FQNNGV. The CDR3 spells CASSGTVSSSYEQYF. For the CDR3, the DNA is TGTGCCAGCTCGGGGACAGTTTCGAGCTCCTACGAGCAGTACTTC.

The V gene is TRBV30, the J gene TRBJ1-4; D gene ambiguous. In germline, CDR1 is GTSNPN, CDR2 SVGIG (reference sequence). The CDR3 covers 10 residues. Trimming took off 1 base at V and 6 bases at J, with 0 bases between the two ends. The DNA for the CDR3 is TGTGCCTGGAGTGATGAAAAACTGTTTTTT. Its protein product is CAWSDEKLFF.

The genes are TRBV27 and TRBJ1-1; TRBD1 might be the D (5 bases). The CDR3 is made up of 13 amino acids. The V gene's germline CDR1 is MNHEY and CDR2 SMNVEV (reference sequence). Trimming took off 6 bases at V and 0 bases at J, with 8 bases between the two ends. CDR3 sequence reads: CASRGTLNTEAFF. The CDR3 DNA follows: TGTGCCAGCAGAGGGACCTTGAACACTGAAGCTTTCTTT.

The rearrangement links TRBV4-1 to TRBJ1-2, with unresolved D. The ends were cut back, 1 base at V and 5 bases at J, with 11 bases in the middle. CDR1 and CDR2 from the germline V gene are MGHRA and YSYEKL. The CDR3 loop spans 14 amino acids. CDR3 loop: CASSQASLEYGYTF. The CDR3 bases are TGCGCCAGCAGCCAAGCATCACTGGAATATGGCTACACCTTC.

J is TRBJ1-1 and V is TRBV7-9; 8 nucleotides agree with TRBD1. V lost 11 bases and J lost 0; bases outside the gene matches: 5. The CDR3 loop spans 13 amino acids. Per the germline V gene, CDR1 is SEHNR and CDR2 is FQNEAQ (reference sequence). The CDR3: CASHRGMNTEAFF. In DNA, the CDR3 is TGTGCCTCCCACAGGGGGATGAACACTGAAGCTTTCTTT.

This clone occurred once. This sequence joins TRBV27 and TRBJ1-6; 7 bases match TRBD1. This CDR3 region has 14 residues. V gave up 6 bases and J gave up 5 bases; unmatched junction bases: 4. Germline CDR1 reads MNHEY; CDR2 reads SMNVEV (reference sequence). This CDR3 reads CASRPQGHNSPLHF. The CDR3 DNA is TGTGCCAGCAGGCCACAGGGGCATAATTCACCCCTCCACTTT.